These 23 T cell receptor beta chains came from one sample sequenced in a study of shared clonotypes between healthy human individuals. Assay: immunoSEQ multiplex PCR; the TCRdb copy retains only in-frame clones and omits some. The sample includes about 990,000 clones, 75% to 80% seen only once; the top ten take 0.55% to 0.7%. Sequenced sample: memory CD4+ T cells from PBMCs. The subset: CD45RA-negative fraction. These receptors originate from a man aged 18 to 30 in good health. Some clones in this sample may be carry-over from other donors' samples.

The rearrangement joins TRBV7-2 to TRBJ2-2; no firm D call. Per germline, CDR1 SGHTA and CDR2 FQGNSA. CDR3 length equals 13 residues. The germline V and J ends were trimmed by 0 bases and 3 bases, with 2 bases remaining between them. This CDR3 reads CASSLADTGELFF. The CDR3 DNA reads as TGTGCCAGCAGCTTAGCCGACACCGGGGAGCTGTTTTTT.

The chain is built from TRBV19 and TRBJ2-1; D gene unclear. V was pared by 3 bases and J by 4 bases, with 13 bases between. CDR1 LNHDA and CDR2 SQIVND come from the germline V gene (reference sequence). This CDR3 has 15 residues. This chain's CDR3 is CASSIGRLGYNEQFF. The CDR3, as DNA: TGTGCCAGTAGTATCGGCAGGCTAGGGTACAATGAGCAGTTCTTC.

The rearrangement joins TRBV30 to TRBJ1-1, with D perhaps TRBD1 (5 bases). Trimming removed 5 bases from V and 0 bases from J, with 10 bases in between. Germline lookup yields CDR1 GTSNPN and CDR2 SVGIG (reference sequence). CDR3 length: 13 amino acids. CDR3 nucleotide sequence: TGTGCCTGGGGGTTGGGACTGAACACTGAAGCTTTCTTT. Its translation: CAWGLGLNTEAFF.

This clone has a handful of counts. This rearrangement joins TRBV5-1 to TRBJ2-3, with 14 bases lining up with TRBD2. Germline trimming cut 4 bases from V and 1 base from J; bases unmatched to any gene: 5. CDR3 length: 17 residues. CDR1 is SGHRS and CDR2 is YFSETQ in the germline V gene. Written as DNA, the CDR3 is TGCGCCAGCAGCCCTGGACTAGCGGGAGGCGGCACAGATACGCAGTATTTT. As protein: CASSPGLAGGGTDTQYF.

V is TRBV20-1 and J is TRBJ1-2; D remains ambiguous. CDR1 is DFQATT and CDR2 is SNEGSKA in the germline V gene (reference sequence). The CDR3 spans 11 residues. V dropped 5 bases and J dropped 10 bases, with 14 bases sitting between them. CDR3 bases: TGCAGTGCTTCCAGAGGATCCTCCTACACCTTC. Translating it yields CSASRGSSYTF.

The rearrangement uses TRBV7-2 and TRBJ1-1; 7 nucleotides match TRBD1. The V and J ends lost 0 bases and 6 bases, in that order; junction bases with no gene match: 7. The CDR3 extends over 15 amino acids. Germline V gene sequence: CDR1 SGHTA, CDR2 FQGNSA. CDR3 in amino acids: CASSLARFRGSEAFF. In nucleotides, the CDR3 is TGTGCCAGCAGCTTAGCTAGGTTCAGGGGGTCTGAAGCTTTCTTT.

This clone was seen only once. The chain is built from TRBV19 and TRBJ1-2, with 8 bases aligning to TRBD1. Germline values: CDR1 LNHDA, CDR2 SQIVND (reference sequence). The V segment lost 5 bases and the J segment 6 bases; nucleotides outside the gene matches: 11. The CDR3 is 15 amino acids. In DNA form, the CDR3 reads TGTGCCAGTAGTGGTCAAAGGGACAGGATCGATGGCTACACCTTC. It translates to CASSGQRDRIDGYTF.

J is TRBJ1-2 and V is TRBV25-1; D remains ambiguous. Germline CDR1 is MGHDK and CDR2 is SYGVNS. Deletions cut 7 bases from V and 8 bases from J, with 14 bases between. The CDR3 is 12 residues long. CDR3 sequence reads: CASTEHGIGYTF. The CDR3 coding sequence is TGTGCCAGCACAGAACACGGGATCGGCTACACCTTC.

The chain employs TRBV5-1 and TRBJ2-7, with D perhaps matching TRBD1 or TRBD2 (5 bases each). V dropped 4 bases and J dropped 4 bases, with 15 bases sitting between them. CDR1 and CDR2 (germline): SGHRS, YFSETQ. The CDR3 runs 14 residues. The CDR3 nucleotides read TGCGCCAGCAGCCGTCTGGGGGTGGGGTACGAGCAGTACTTC. Its translation: CASSRLGVGYEQYF.

The J gene is TRBJ1-1, the V gene TRBV7-6, with TRBD1 matching 7 bases. Germline CDR1 is SGHVS and CDR2 is FNYEAQ. With V trimmed by 5 bases and J by 8 bases, 11 bases remained unmatched. This CDR3 comprises 14 residues. This CDR3 is CASSPATGSIEAFF. CDR3 bases: TGTGCCAGCAGCCCAGCGACAGGGTCTATCGAAGCTTTCTTT.

The rearrangement joins TRBV18 to TRBJ2-2; D is possibly TRBD1 or TRBD2 (5 bases each). The germline gives CDR1 KGHSH, CDR2 LQKENI. Trimming shortened V by 7 bases and J by 2 bases, and 14 bases separated the two germline ends. This CDR3 has 15 residues. In DNA form, the CDR3 reads TGTGCCAGCTACCCCGGGACGGGCAACACCGGGGAGCTGTTTTTT. The encoded protein is CASYPGTGNTGELFF.

This clone was counted many times. The sample contains more than one DNA sequence encoding this CDR3. V and J are TRBV5-1 and TRBJ2-5, with TRBD1 matching over 10 bases. The germline V gene encodes CDR1 SGHRS and CDR2 YFSETQ. Losses at the gene ends were 3 bases for V and 1 base for J; bases not matched to a gene: 3. The CDR3 contains 15 residues. CDR3 region: CASSSRDRGQETQYF. The CDR3 nucleotides read TGCGCCAGCAGCTCCCGGGACAGGGGCCAAGAGACCCAGTACTTC.

This clone was counted many times. The chain uses TRBV5-4 and TRBJ2-1; 7 bases fit TRBD2. V was pared by 5 bases and J by 5 bases, with 4 bases of the junction left unmatched. Per germline, CDR1 SGHNT and CDR2 YYREEE (reference sequence). The CDR3 runs 13 residues. CDR3 loop: CASRHGGDNEQFF. The CDR3 DNA reads as TGTGCCAGCAGGCATGGGGGGGACAATGAGCAGTTCTTC.

Comment on this clone: This could be a read error, since a much larger clone is one nucleotide away. The chain is built from TRBV9 and TRBJ1-1, with a possible D match to TRBD1 (5 bases). CDR1 SGDLS and CDR2 YYNGEE come from the germline V gene. The CDR3 contains 13 residues. V shed 3 bases and J shed 0 bases, with 6 bases lying between them. The CDR3: CASSAQVNTEAFF. The CDR3 nucleotides read TGTGCCAGCAGCGCACAGGTGAACACTGAAGCTTTCTTT. Filled out from reference TRBV9 and TRBJ1-1, the complete variable domain reads DSGVTQTPKHLITATGQRVTLRCSPRSGDLSVYWYQQSLDQGLQFLIQYYNGEERAKGNILERFSAQQFPDLHSELNLSSLELGDSALYFCASSAQVNTEAFFGQGTRLTVV.

This chain links TRBV29-1 with TRBJ2-4; D call uncertain. V was shortened by 2 bases and J by 12 bases, with 11 bases between the two germline ends. The CDR3 covers 11 residues. Germline values: CDR1 SQVTM, CDR2 ANQGSEA. The CDR3 coding sequence is TGCAGCGTTGAATCTAACGGCCGTCAGTACTTC. It encodes CSVESNGRQYF.

Many counts were recorded for this clone. The identical CDR3 is also encoded by other nucleotide sequences in the sample. The chain links TRBV5-6 to TRBJ1-2; 11 bases map to TRBD1. The CDR3 runs 13 residues. V shed 7 bases and J 2 bases; nucleotides not matched to a gene: 1. Germline loops: CDR1 SGHDT, CDR2 YYEEEE. The CDR3 loop is CASGDRGNYGYTF. CDR3 DNA sequence: TGTGCCAGCGGGGACAGGGGGAACTATGGCTACACCTTC.

V and J are TRBV6-5 and TRBJ2-1; 8 nucleotides agree with TRBD2. The germline V gene has CDR1 MNHEY and CDR2 SVGAGI. J gave up 5 bases and V 6 bases, and 6 bases lay outside the gene matches. CDR3 length equals 14 residues. CDR3 sequence: CASRWGLGNNEQFF. The CDR3 DNA reads TGTGCCAGCAGATGGGGACTAGGAAACAATGAGCAGTTCTTC.

The chain has TRBV7-9 and TRBJ1-6; no clear D. The germline gives CDR1 SEHNR, CDR2 FQNEAQ (reference sequence). This CDR3 contains 13 residues. With 2 bases removed from V and 5 bases from J, the gap between germline ends came to 4 bases. The CDR3 region is CASSLTDNSPLHF. The CDR3 DNA reads TGTGCCAGCAGCTTAACAGATAATTCACCCCTCCACTTT.

This chain uses TRBV19 with TRBJ2-7, with D perhaps matching TRBD2 (6 bases). Trimming took off 3 bases at V and 5 bases at J, with 14 bases between the two ends. The CDR3 length is 14 residues. CDR1 and CDR2 (germline): LNHDA, SQIVND (reference sequence). This chain's CDR3 is CASSMVGSYNEQYF. The CDR3 DNA reads as TGTGCCAGTAGTATGGTCGGGAGTTACAACGAGCAGTACTTC.

This chain connects TRBV5-6 to TRBJ2-7, with D unclear. The V gene lost 1 base and the J gene lost 6 bases, with 17 bases spanning the gap. The germline gives CDR1 SGHDT, CDR2 YYEEEE. CDR3 length equals 15 residues. DNA of the CDR3: TGTGCCAGCAGCTTGTCTAGGATCTTAACCTCCGAGCAGTACTTC. The encoded protein is CASSLSRILTSEQYF.

This clone occurred a few times. V and J are TRBV28 and TRBJ2-5; D is unclear. The J call may not be correct, given that the DNA end is closer to TRBJ2-7. This CDR3 is built from 11 residues. Per the germline V gene, CDR1 is MDHEN and CDR2 is SYDVKM. The CDR3 loop reads CAVLTLYEQYF. In DNA, the CDR3 is TGTGCCGTGCTAACCCTTTACGAGCAGTACTTC.

V gene TRBV5-1 combines with J gene TRBJ1-2, with D maybe TRBD1 (5 bases). Germline loops: CDR1 SGHRS, CDR2 YFSETQ. The V and J ends lost 3 bases and 3 bases respectively, with 12 bases between them. The CDR3 length is 14 residues. The CDR3 reads CASSYGGEDYGYTF. CDR3 nucleotide sequence: TGCGCCAGCAGCTATGGAGGGGAGGACTATGGCTACACCTTC.

On this clone itself: A much larger clone lies one base from this, so it may be a read error. Other DNA sequences in this specimen translate into the identical CDR3. The chain carries TRBV9 and TRBJ1-1; D perhaps matches TRBD1 (6 bases). This CDR3 has 13 amino acids. From germline, CDR1 is SGDLS and CDR2 YYNGEE. The ends were cut back, 3 bases at V and 2 bases at J, with 8 bases in the middle. CDR3 nucleotides: TGTGCCAGCAGCGGGGGGCCTAACACTGAAGCTTTCTTT. It translates to CASSGGPNTEAFF.